This T cell receptor (beta chain) was obtained from a study of T-cell memory formation after mild COVID-19. This CDR3 is 16 amino acids long. The V segment lost 5 bases and the J segment 5 bases; nucleotides outside the gene matches: 9. Each CDR3 protein gets one entry after TCRdb re-called the 5' RACE reads with MiXCR. The profile covers 500,000 to 650,000 distinct CDR3 sequences, with roughly 22% appearing a single time and approximately 8% taken by the ten largest. This clonotype was seen only once. The sample taken for sequencing was PBMCs or a T cell subset sorted from them (not recorded which). The sequence derives from an adult woman who had mild COVID-19 (a few samples of this study predate the infection). Cell type and time point are not known. The chain links TRBV12-3 or TRBV12-4 to TRBJ2-1; 10 bases agree with TRBD2. In DNA form, the CDR3 reads TGTGCCAGCAGTCCCTCAGCGGGGGGGTACCACAATGAGCAGTTCTTC. Amino acid sequence: CASSPSAGGYHNEQFF.